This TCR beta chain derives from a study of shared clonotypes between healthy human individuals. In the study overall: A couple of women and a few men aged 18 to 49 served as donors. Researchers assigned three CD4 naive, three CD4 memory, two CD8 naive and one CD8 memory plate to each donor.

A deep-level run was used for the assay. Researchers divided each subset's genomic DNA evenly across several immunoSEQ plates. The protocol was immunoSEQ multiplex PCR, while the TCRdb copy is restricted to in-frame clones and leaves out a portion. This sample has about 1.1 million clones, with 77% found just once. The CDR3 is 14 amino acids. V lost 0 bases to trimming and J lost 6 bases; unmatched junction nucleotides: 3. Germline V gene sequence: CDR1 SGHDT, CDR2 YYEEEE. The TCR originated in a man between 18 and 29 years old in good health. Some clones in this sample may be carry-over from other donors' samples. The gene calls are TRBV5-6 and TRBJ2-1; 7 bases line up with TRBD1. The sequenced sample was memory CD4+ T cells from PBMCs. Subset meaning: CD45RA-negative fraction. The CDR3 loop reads CASSLGQGANEQFF. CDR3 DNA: TGTGCCAGCAGCTTGGGACAGGGCGCCAATGAGCAGTTCTTC.